These T cell receptor beta chains were read from a single sample in a study of T cell responses to AZD1222 COVID-19 vaccine. Assay used: immunoSEQ multiplex PCR; TCRdb lists only in-frame clones, some missing. The profile covers 110,000 to 150,000 clones, with approximately 91% appearing a single time and 1.9% taken by the ten largest. The sequencing used peripheral blood, collected 28 days after the second AZD1222 dose. The receptors here all came from an adult who received the AZD1222 COVID-19 vaccine. Each CDR3 is given with its conserved first and last residue. D genes are given only for firm matches. The size entry is marked missing in some rows and otherwise reads once, few, many or a size class.

>TRBV6-5|.|TRBJ2-3|.
TGTGCCAGCAGTTACTCTACTAGCCCTCGCACAGATACGCAGTATTTT
CASSYSTSPRTDTQYF
>TRBV27|.|TRBJ2-7|.
TGTGCCAGCAGTAAATGGGACGGTCCCTACGAGCAGTACTTC
CASSKWDGPYEQYF
>TRBV5-1|.|TRBJ1-1|.
TGCGCCAGCAGCTTTGGTCCTGGAGGCACTGAAGCTTTCTTT
CASSFGPGGTEAFF
>TRBV11-2|.|TRBJ1-2|.
TGTGCCAGCAGCTTTGAAGGGACGGATGGCTACACCTTC
CASSFEGTDGYTF
>TRBV21-1|.|TRBJ1-5|.
TGTGCCAGCAGCAAATTGGACAGGGGGCAAACGAGGCATTTT
CASSKLDRGQTRHF
>TRBV10-3|.|TRBJ1-6|.
TGTGCCATCGGCCGGGACGGAGATTCACCCCTCCACTTT
CAIGRDGDSPLHF
>TRBV19|TRBD1|TRBJ1-1|.
TGTGCCAGTAAGGGGTTAGGGACAGGGAACACTGAAGCTTTCTTT
CASKGLGTGNTEAFF
>TRBV5-1|TRBD2|TRBJ2-5|.
TGCGCCAGCAGCCAATTAGCGGGGGCGGGTGAGACCCAGTACTTC
CASSQLAGAGETQYF
>TRBV7-6|.|TRBJ2-2|.
TGTGCCAGCAGCCCGATGAGGGGTTCGGGCACCGGGGAGCTGTTTTTT
CASSPMRGSGTGELFF
>TRBV30|.|TRBJ2-3|.
TGTGCCTGGAGTGTAAACTCAGATACGCAGTATTTT
CAWSVNSDTQYF
>TRBV6-5|TRBD2|TRBJ2-7|.
TGTGCCAGCAAACCCGCCGGGACTAGCGACTACGAGCAGTACTTC
CASKPAGTSDYEQYF
>TRBV15|.|TRBJ1-1|.
TGTGCCACCAGCAGAGATGGGGTGACGGCACTAACTACGAACACTGAAGCTTTCTTT
CATSRDGVTALTTNTEAFF
>TRBV10-3|TRBD2|TRBJ2-1|.
TGTGCCATCAGTGAGTCGGGACTAGCGGGAGGCGATGAGCAGTTCTTC
CAISESGLAGGDEQFF
>TRBV29-1|.|TRBJ2-3|.
TGCAGCGTGGGGGGGCCAGCCCCAGATACGCAGTATTTT
CSVGGPAPDTQYF
>TRBV28|TRBD2|TRBJ2-3|.
TGTGCCAGCAGGAGGAGCGGGAACACAGATACGCAGTATTTT
CASRRSGNTDTQYF
>TRBV7-8|.|TRBJ1-5|.
TGTGCCAGCAGCTGGGCCGGGACATCCGATCAGCCCCAGCATTTT
CASSWAGTSDQPQHF
>TRBV21-1|.|TRBJ1-5|.
TGTGGTCACGGGGATCAGCCCCAGCATTTT
CGHGDQPQHF
>TRBV21-1|.|TRBJ2-3|.
TGTGCCAGACCCACTAGCGGCTACGTCACAGATACGCAGTATTTT
CARPTSGYVTDTQYF
>TRBV7-2|.|TRBJ2-2|few
TGTGCCAGCAGCCCGGGAAGGGGGGGCACCGGGGAGCTGTTTTTT
CASSPGRGGTGELFF
>TRBV3-1/TRBV3-2|.|TRBJ2-7|.
TGTGCCAGCAGCCACACCGTCGGGTACTCCTACGAGCAGTACTTC
CASSHTVGYSYEQYF
>TRBV3-1/TRBV3-2|.|TRBJ1-4|few
TGTGCCAGCAGTCGCAGGGTTGGAGAAAAACTGTTTTTT
CASSRRVGEKLFF
>TRBV27|TRBD1|TRBJ2-7|.
TGTGCCAGCAGTTCCTCCGGACAGGGCGGCTACGAGCAGTACTTC
CASSSSGQGGYEQYF
>TRBV5-1|TRBD1|TRBJ1-6|.
TGCGCCAGCAGCGGGCCGACAGGGGGAGATTCACCCCTCCACTTT
CASSGPTGGDSPLHF
>TRBV6-5|.|TRBJ2-1|.
TGTGCCAGCAGTATTACTCGGGACAACAACAATGAGCAGTTCTTC
CASSITRDNNNEQFF
>TRBV20-1|TRBD1|TRBJ1-1|.
TGCAGTGCTAGTAACAGGGGGCGCGGCGGTAGCACTGAAGCTTTCTTT
CSASNRGRGGSTEAFF
>TRBV18|.|TRBJ2-3|once
TGTGCCAGCTCACCACTGCGTTCGGGGGGCACAGATACGCAGTATTTT
CASSPLRSGGTDTQYF
>TRBV18|TRBD1|TRBJ1-5|.
TGTGCCAGCTCGGCACAGGTTGGGGGCAGGGGGCAGCCCCAGCATTTT
CASSAQVGGRGQPQHF
>TRBV5-1|TRBD1|TRBJ1-4|.
TGCGCCAGCAGCTTGGGGGGACAGCTCCCTAATGAAAAACTGTTTTTT
CASSLGGQLPNEKLFF
>TRBV30|.|TRBJ1-1|.
TGTGCCTGGACCCCCCCGGGGGCAGGGGAAGCTTTCTTT
CAWTPPGAGEAFF
>TRBV10-3|.|TRBJ2-1|.
TGTGCCATCAGTGAGTCGATCCGAACTGATGAGCAGTTCTTC
CAISESIRTDEQFF
>TRBV14|.|TRBJ1-6|.
TGTGCCAGCAGCCAAGGAGGGGAGGTGGATAATTCACCCCTCCACTTT
CASSQGGEVDNSPLHF
>TRBV19|TRBD1|TRBJ1-5|few
TGTGCCAGTAGTGACCGGGGACAGGGGAACCGTAATCAGCCCCAGCATTTT
CASSDRGQGNRNQPQHF
>TRBV4-1|TRBD2|TRBJ2-1|.
TGCGCCAGCAGCCTCAAACAGACGGGGGGGCCGCTCGATGAGCAGTTCTTC
CASSLKQTGGPLDEQFF
>TRBV28|.|TRBJ1-5|once
TGTGCCAGCAGTCCCCCTCTGTGGACAGTCAATCAGCCCCAGCATTTT
CASSPPLWTVNQPQHF
>TRBV10-2|.|TRBJ2-7|.
TGCGCCAGCAGAGAGGGGCAGGGGAGCTCCTACGAGCAGTACTTC
CASREGQGSSYEQYF
>TRBV10-2|.|TRBJ1-5|.
TGCGCCAGCAGTGAGTCGGGCAATCAGCCCCAGCATTTT
CASSESGNQPQHF
>TRBV7-9|.|TRBJ1-1|.
TGTGCCAGCAGCTTCTCGGGGGGCGACACTGAAGCTTTCTTT
CASSFSGGDTEAFF
>TRBV11-2|.|TRBJ1-2|.
TGTGCCAGCAGCTTAGCTAGCTATGGCTACACCTTC
CASSLASYGYTF
>TRBV7-3|TRBD1|TRBJ2-1|.
TGTGCCAGTAGCCGGGACAGTAGAAACGATGAGCAGTTCTTC
CASSRDSRNDEQFF
>TRBV4-2|.|TRBJ1-5|.
TGTGCCAGCAGCCAAGATGGGTCGCGAAATCAGCCCCAGCATTTT
CASSQDGSRNQPQHF
>TRBV11-2|.|TRBJ1-6|.
TGTGCCAGCAGCTTCCTCGGTAATTCACCCCTCCACTTT
CASSFLGNSPLHF